The 18 T cell receptor beta chains reported below all come from one sample, sequenced in a study of blood T cell repertoires in COVID-19. Profiling relied on immunoSEQ multiplex PCR, and the TCRdb table lists in-frame clones only, not all of them. The sample yields under 200,000 clones, approximately 80% seen once. What was sequenced was peripheral blood. Receptors were obtained from an elderly woman with active or convalescent COVID-19.

The V call is TRBV5-5, the J call TRBJ1-2, with D unclear. CDR1 is SGHKS and CDR2 is YYEKEE in the germline V gene (reference sequence). Trimming cost V 0 bases and J 8 bases, with 20 bases left between them. The CDR3 covers 16 residues. CDR3 region: CASSLDPPGSAGGYTF. The CDR3 DNA is TGTGCCAGCAGCTTGGATCCCCCGGGCTCAGCGGGAGGCTACACCTTC.

V is TRBV4-3 and J is TRBJ1-5; D possibly corresponds to TRBD1 (5 bases). The CDR3 has 14 amino acids. Trimming left V 0 bases short and J 6 bases short, with 9 bases between. CDR1 and CDR2 (germline): LGHNA, YSLEER. The CDR3: CASSQDIGGQPQHF. The CDR3 DNA is TGCGCCAGCAGCCAAGATATCGGGGGTCAGCCCCAGCATTTT.

The chain has TRBV29-1 and TRBJ2-7; possible D gene TRBD2, 7 bases. Trimming took 7 bases from V and 1 from J, leaving 14 bases between them. The CDR3 covers 13 residues. In germline, CDR1 is SQVTM, CDR2 ANQGSEA. CDR3 bases: TGCAGCGCCAAAGGGGGGGAGTCCTACGAGCAGTACTTC. Amino acids: CSAKGGESYEQYF.

The chain has TRBV6-5 and TRBJ1-1; D gene uncertain. V was shortened by 7 bases and J by 1 base, with 13 bases between the two germline ends. CDR1 is MNHEY and CDR2 is SVGAGI in the germline V gene. This CDR3 has 14 amino acids. CDR3 sequence reads: CASTTGRGNTEAFF. Here the CDR3 DNA reads TGTGCCAGCACCACCGGACGGGGGAACACTGAAGCTTTCTTT.

Notes on this clone: Other DNA sequences of this sample code for an identical CDR3. Here the CDR3 reads CASSFQGQETQYF. The DNA for the CDR3 is TGCGCCAGCAGCTTCCAGGGCCAAGAGACCCAGTACTTC. V usage is TRBV5-1 and J usage is TRBJ2-5, with a possible D match to TRBD1 (5 bases). This CDR3 contains 13 residues. The germline V gene encodes CDR1 SGHRS and CDR2 YFSETQ. The germline V and J ends were trimmed by 2 bases and 1 base, with 6 bases remaining between them.

This clone was recorded once. This sequence joins TRBV5-6 and TRBJ1-1; D gene uncertain. The V end was cut by 2 bases, the J end by 0 bases, with 8 bases between. Germline-derived CDR1 and CDR2 are SGHDT and YYEEEE. The CDR3 loop spans 14 amino acids. The CDR3 loop is CASSLEQLNTEAFF. The CDR3 coding sequence is TGTGCCAGCAGCTTAGAACAGTTGAACACTGAAGCTTTCTTT.

The chain is built from TRBV19 and TRBJ1-1; D perhaps matches TRBD1 (6 bases). V was shortened by 6 bases and J by 6 bases, with 8 bases between the two germline ends. Germline lookup yields CDR1 LNHDA and CDR2 SQIVND (reference sequence). The CDR3 is made up of 11 amino acids. CDR3 residues: CASSPGAEAFF. The DNA of the CDR3 is TGTGCCAGTAGCCCAGGGGCTGAAGCTTTCTTT.

J is TRBJ2-2 and V is TRBV19; 7 bases are shared with TRBD2. Trimming removed 6 bases from V and 0 bases from J; junction bases left unmatched: 7. The CDR3 covers 16 residues. CDR1 and CDR2 from the germline V gene are LNHDA and SQIVND (reference sequence). The CDR3 loop is CASRTAAGTNTGELFF. CDR3 DNA: TGTGCCAGTAGGACTGCAGCGGGGACGAACACCGGGGAGCTGTTTTTT.

The rearrangement uses TRBV11-3 and TRBJ2-3, with D perhaps TRBD2 (5 bases). The CDR3 has 15 amino acids. V gave up 5 bases and J gave up 2 bases, with 14 bases separating them. Germline lookup yields CDR1 SGHNT and CDR2 YENEEA. The CDR3 nucleotides read TGTGCCAGCAGCCCTCGGACTGCTACCACAGATACGCAGTATTTT. The encoded protein is CASSPRTATTDTQYF.

Only one count was recorded for this clone. The rearrangement uses TRBV5-1 and TRBJ2-5; no firm D call. The CDR3 has 15 residues. V lost 0 bases and J 2 bases, leaving 11 bases between the germline ends. The V gene's germline CDR1 is SGHRS and CDR2 YFSETQ. CDR3 DNA: TGCGCCAGCAGCTTGGCTATGGGCAGGCAAGAGACCCAGTACTTC. Translated, it gives CASSLAMGRQETQYF.

The J gene is TRBJ1-1, the V gene TRBV27; 9 positions match TRBD1. V trimming: 6 bases; J trimming: 4 bases; junction bases outside the gene matches: 9. CDR1 and CDR2 from the germline V gene are MNHEY and SMNVEV (reference sequence). The CDR3 totals 15 residues. The DNA of the CDR3 is TGTGCCAGCAGCGCACAGGGGGCGAGGGGCACTGAAGCTTTCTTT. It is translated as CASSAQGARGTEAFF.

This chain links TRBV4-3 with TRBJ1-1; 7 bases align to TRBD1. CDR1 and CDR2 from the germline V gene are LGHNA and YSLEER. The junction had 5 bases not matched to a gene; V was cut back by 0 bases and J by 4 bases. The CDR3 spans 15 residues. CDR3 bases: TGCGCCAGCAGCCAAGAGCCACAGGGGTTCACTGAAGCTTTCTTT. This translates into CASSQEPQGFTEAFF.

V gene TRBV7-9 combines with J gene TRBJ1-1, with a possible D match to TRBD1 (5 bases). The CDR3 consists of 14 residues. From germline, CDR1 is SEHNR and CDR2 FQNEAQ (reference sequence). With 6 bases removed from V and 1 base from J, the gap between germline ends came to 12 bases. Here the CDR3 DNA reads TGTGCCAGCAGGGGGTCCAGGGCGAACACTGAAGCTTTCTTT. Its protein product is CASRGSRANTEAFF.

The sample holds a few counts of this clone. The chain recombines TRBV7-9 with TRBJ2-2, with D tentatively TRBD1 (6 bases). This CDR3 comprises 16 residues. The germline gives CDR1 SEHNR, CDR2 FQNEAQ (reference sequence). V lost 5 bases, J lost 1 base, and 14 bases lay in between. The DNA of the CDR3 is TGTGCCAGCAGCAAACGTACAGGGCTGAACACCGGGGAGCTGTTTTTT. It specifies CASSKRTGLNTGELFF.

The chain carries TRBV18 and TRBJ1-4, with 8 bases lining up with TRBD1. J lost 2 bases, V lost 7 bases, and 3 bases had no gene match. This CDR3 has 14 residues. Germline V lookup: CDR1 KGHSH, CDR2 LQKENI. Here the CDR3 reads CASYRTGTNEKLFF. The CDR3, as DNA: TGTGCCAGCTACCGGACAGGGACTAATGAAAAACTGTTTTTT.

The rearrangement links TRBV28 to TRBJ1-3, with D possibly matching TRBD1 (6 bases). This CDR3 comprises 16 residues. V lost 3 bases, J lost 1 base, and 13 bases lay in between. Germline-derived CDR1 and CDR2 are MDHEN and SYDVKM. CDR3 nucleotides: TGTGCCAGCAGTTTTTCGAAAACAGGGTCTGGAAACACCATATATTTT. It yields the protein CASSFSKTGSGNTIYF.

The chain is built from TRBV6-5 and TRBJ1-2; possibly TRBD1 for D (6 bases). Germline loops: CDR1 MNHEY, CDR2 SVGAGI. The CDR3 has 14 residues. Trimming stripped 8 bases from V and 8 bases from J, with 21 bases between. The CDR3 nucleotides are TGTGCCAGCCGTTTGGGCCGGGACAACCGCGGCTACACCTTC. Its protein is CASRLGRDNRGYTF.

The rearrangement joins TRBV6-6 to TRBJ1-1; 7 bases agree with TRBD1. V shed 6 bases, J shed 5 bases, and the junction held 6 bases outside the gene matches. Per germline, CDR1 MNHNY and CDR2 SVGAGI (reference sequence). The CDR3 consists of 13 residues. Written as DNA, the CDR3 is TGTGCCAGCAGAGGGGGCAGGGATACTGAAGCTTTCTTT. It translates to CASRGGRDTEAFF.